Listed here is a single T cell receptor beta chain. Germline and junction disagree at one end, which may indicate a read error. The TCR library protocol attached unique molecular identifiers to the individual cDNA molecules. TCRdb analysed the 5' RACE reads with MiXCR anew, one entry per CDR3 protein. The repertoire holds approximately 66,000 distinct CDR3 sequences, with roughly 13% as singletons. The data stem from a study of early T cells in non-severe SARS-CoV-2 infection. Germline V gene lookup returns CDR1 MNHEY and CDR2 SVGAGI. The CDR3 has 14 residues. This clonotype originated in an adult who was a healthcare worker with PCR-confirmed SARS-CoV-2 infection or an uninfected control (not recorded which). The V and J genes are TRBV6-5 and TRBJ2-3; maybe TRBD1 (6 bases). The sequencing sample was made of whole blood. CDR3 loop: CASRQGRGTDTRYF. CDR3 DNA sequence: TGTGCCAGCAGACAGGGAAGGGGCACAGATACGCGGTATTTT.